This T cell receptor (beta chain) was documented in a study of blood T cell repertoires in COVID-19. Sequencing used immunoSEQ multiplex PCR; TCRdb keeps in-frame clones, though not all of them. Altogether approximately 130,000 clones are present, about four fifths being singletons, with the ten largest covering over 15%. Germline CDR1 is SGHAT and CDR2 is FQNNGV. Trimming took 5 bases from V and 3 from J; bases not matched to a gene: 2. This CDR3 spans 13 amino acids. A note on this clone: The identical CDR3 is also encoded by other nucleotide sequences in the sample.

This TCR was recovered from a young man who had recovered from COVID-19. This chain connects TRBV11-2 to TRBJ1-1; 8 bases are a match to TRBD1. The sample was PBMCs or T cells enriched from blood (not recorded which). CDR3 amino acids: CASSLQGDTEAFF. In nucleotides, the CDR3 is TGTGCCAGCAGCCTACAGGGGGACACTGAAGCTTTCTTT.